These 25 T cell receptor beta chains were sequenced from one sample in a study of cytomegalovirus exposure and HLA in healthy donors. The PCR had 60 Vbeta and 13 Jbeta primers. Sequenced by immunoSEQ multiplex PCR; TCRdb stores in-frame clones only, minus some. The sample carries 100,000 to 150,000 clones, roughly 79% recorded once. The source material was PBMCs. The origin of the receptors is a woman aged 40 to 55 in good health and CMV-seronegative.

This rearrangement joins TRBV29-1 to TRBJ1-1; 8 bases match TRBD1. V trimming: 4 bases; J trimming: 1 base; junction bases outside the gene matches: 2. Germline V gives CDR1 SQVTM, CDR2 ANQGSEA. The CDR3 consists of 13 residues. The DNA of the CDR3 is TGCAGCGTTGGTACAGGGGGGAACACTGAAGCTTTCTTT. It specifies CSVGTGGNTEAFF.

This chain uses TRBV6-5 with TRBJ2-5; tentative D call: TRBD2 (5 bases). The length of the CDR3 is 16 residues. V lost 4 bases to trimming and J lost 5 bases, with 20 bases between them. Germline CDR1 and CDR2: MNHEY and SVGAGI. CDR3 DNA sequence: TGTGCCAGCAGTTCCGGGAACCATCCTACCTATGAGACCCAGTACTTC. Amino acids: CASSSGNHPTYETQYF.

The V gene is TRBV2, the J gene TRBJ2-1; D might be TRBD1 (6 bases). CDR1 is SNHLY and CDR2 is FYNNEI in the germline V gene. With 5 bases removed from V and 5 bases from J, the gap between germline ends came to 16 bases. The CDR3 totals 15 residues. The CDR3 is CASSTHSTGNNEQFF. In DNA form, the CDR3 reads TGTGCCAGCAGTACACATTCTACAGGGAACAATGAGCAGTTCTTC.

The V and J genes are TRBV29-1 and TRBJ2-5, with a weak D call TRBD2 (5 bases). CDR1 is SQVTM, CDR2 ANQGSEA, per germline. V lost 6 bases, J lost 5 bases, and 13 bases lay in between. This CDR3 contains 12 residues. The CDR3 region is CSVASGGETQYF. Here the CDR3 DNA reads TGCAGCGTCGCGTCGGGCGGGGAGACCCAGTACTTC.

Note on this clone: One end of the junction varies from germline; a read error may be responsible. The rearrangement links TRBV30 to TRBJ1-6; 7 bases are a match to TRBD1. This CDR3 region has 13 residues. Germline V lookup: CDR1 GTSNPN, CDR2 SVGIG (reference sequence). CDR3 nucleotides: TGTGCCCGGAGTGACAGGGTGGAATCACCCCTCCACTTT. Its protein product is CARSDRVESPLHF.

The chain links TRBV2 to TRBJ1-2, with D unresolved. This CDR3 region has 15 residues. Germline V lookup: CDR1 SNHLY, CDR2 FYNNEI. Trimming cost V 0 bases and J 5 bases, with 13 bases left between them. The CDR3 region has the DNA TGTGCCAGCAGTGAAGCGTTGGCAGACAAGTATGGCTACACCTTC. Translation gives CASSEALADKYGYTF. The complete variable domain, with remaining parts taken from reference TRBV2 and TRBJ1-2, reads EPEVTQTPSHQVTQMGQEVILRCVPISNHLYFYWYRQILGQKVEFLVSFYNNEISEKSEIFDDQFSVERPDGSNFTLKIRSTKLEDSAMYFCASSEALADKYGYTFGSGTRLTVV.

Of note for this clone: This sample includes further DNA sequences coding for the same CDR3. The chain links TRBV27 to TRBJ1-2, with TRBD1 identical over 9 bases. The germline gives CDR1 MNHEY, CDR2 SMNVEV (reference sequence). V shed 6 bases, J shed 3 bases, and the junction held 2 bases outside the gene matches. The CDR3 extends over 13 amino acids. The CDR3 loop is CASSRDRDYGYTF. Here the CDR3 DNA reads TGTGCCAGCAGCCGGGACAGGGACTATGGCTACACCTTC.

The CDR3 loop is CASSVVAGNTIYF. The DNA for the CDR3 is TGTGCCAGCAGCGTAGTCGCGGGAAACACCATATATTTT. The rearrangement links TRBV9 to TRBJ1-3, with D uncertain. Germline CDR1 and CDR2: SGDLS and YYNGEE. V shed 0 bases and J shed 4 bases, with 5 bases lying between them. The CDR3 consists of 13 residues.

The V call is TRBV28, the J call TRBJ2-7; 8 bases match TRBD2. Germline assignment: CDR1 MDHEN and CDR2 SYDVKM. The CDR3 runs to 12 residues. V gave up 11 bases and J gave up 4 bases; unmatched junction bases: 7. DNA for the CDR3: TGTGCCTCGGGGGGGGCGATTTACGAGCAGTACTTC. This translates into CASGGAIYEQYF.

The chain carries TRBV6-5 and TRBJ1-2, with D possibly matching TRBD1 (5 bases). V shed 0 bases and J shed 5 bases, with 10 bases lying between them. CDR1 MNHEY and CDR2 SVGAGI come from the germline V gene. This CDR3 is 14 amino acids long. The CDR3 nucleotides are TGTGCCAGCAGTTACTCGAGAGACAGTTATGGCTACACCTTC. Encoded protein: CASSYSRDSYGYTF.

The DNA of the CDR3 is TGTGCCAGCAGTGCGGGCGGGGGCTACACCTTC. Translating gives CASSAGGGYTF. The chain has TRBV2 and TRBJ1-2; no firm D call. The CDR3 covers 11 residues. Germline lookup yields CDR1 SNHLY and CDR2 FYNNEI. Trimming took 4 bases from V and 8 from J, leaving 8 bases between them.

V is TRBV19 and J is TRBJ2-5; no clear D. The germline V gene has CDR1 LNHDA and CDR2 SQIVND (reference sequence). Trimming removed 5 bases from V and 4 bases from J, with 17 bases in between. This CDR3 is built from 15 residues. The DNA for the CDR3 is TGTGCCAGTAGTCGGATCTTAGCAGTGGGAGAGACCCAGTACTTC. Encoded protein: CASSRILAVGETQYF.

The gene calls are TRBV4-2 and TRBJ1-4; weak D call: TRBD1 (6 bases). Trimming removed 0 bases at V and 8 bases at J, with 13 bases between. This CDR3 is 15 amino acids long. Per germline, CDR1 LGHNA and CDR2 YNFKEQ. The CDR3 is CASSQDTGNKEKLFF. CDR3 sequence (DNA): TGTGCCAGCAGCCAAGACACAGGGAATAAGGAAAAACTGTTTTTT.

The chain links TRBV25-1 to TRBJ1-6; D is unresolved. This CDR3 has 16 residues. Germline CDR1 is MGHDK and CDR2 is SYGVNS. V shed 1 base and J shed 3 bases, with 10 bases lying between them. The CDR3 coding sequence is TGTGCCAGCAGTGAATCGCGGCAACTCTATAATTCACCCCTCCACTTT. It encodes CASSESRQLYNSPLHF.

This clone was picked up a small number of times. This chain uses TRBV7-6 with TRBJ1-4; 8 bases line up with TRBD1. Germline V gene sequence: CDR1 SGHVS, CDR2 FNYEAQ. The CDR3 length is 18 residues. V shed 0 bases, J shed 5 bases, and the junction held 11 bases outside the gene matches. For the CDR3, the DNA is TGTGCCAGCAGCTTAGCGGGTGGTGTGCGGACAGGGAATGAAAAACTGTTTTTT. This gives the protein CASSLAGGVRTGNEKLFF.

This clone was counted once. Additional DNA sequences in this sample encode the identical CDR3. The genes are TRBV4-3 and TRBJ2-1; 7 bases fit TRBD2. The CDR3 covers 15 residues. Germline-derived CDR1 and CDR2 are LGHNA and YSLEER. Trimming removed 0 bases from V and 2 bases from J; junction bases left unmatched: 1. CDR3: CASSQEGTTYNEQFF. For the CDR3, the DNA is TGCGCCAGCAGCCAAGAAGGGACTACCTACAATGAGCAGTTCTTC.

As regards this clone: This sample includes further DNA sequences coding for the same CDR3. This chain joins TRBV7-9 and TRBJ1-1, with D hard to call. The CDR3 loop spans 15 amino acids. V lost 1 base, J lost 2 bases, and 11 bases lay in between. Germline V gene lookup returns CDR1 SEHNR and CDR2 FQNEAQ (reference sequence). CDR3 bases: TGTGCCAGCAGCTTAGGAGGGTCACCCAACACTGAAGCTTTCTTT. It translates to CASSLGGSPNTEAFF.

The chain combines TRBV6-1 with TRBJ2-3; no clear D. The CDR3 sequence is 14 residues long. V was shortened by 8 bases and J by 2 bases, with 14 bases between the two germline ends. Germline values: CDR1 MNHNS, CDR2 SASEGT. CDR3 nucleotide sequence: TGTGCCAGCCTGACTCGAGGAATCACAGATACGCAGTATTTT. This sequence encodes CASLTRGITDTQYF.

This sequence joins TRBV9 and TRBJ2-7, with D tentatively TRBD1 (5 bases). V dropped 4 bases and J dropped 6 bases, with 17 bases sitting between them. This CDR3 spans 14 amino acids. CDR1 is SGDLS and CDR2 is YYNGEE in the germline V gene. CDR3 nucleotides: TGTGCCAGCAGCACTTTCGGACATACCCCCGAGCAGTACTTC. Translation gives CASSTFGHTPEQYF.

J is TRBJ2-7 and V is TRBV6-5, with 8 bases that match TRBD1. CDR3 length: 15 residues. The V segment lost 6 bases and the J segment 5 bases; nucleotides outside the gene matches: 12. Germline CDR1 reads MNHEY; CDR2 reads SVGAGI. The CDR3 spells CASSSWTGRTHEQYF. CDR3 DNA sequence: TGTGCCAGCAGCTCCTGGACAGGGAGGACCCACGAGCAGTACTTC.

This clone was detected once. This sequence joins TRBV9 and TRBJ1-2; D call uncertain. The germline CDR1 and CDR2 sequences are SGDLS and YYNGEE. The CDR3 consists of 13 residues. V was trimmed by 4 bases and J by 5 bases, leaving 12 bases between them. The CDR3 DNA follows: TGTGCCAGCAGCCCCTATGGGGAGTATGGCTACACCTTC. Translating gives CASSPYGEYGYTF.

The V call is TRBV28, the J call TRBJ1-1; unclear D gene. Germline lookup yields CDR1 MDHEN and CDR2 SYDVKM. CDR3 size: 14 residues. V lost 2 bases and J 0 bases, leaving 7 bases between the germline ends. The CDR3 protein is CASSLTAMNTEAFF. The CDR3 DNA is TGTGCCAGCAGTTTAACAGCAATGAACACTGAAGCTTTCTTT.

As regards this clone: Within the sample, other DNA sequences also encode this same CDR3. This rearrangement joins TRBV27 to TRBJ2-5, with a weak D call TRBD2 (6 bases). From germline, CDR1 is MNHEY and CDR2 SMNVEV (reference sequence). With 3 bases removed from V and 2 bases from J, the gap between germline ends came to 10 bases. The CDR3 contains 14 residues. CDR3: CASSFTGGQETQYF. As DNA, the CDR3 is TGTGCCAGCAGTTTTACCGGGGGACAAGAGACCCAGTACTTC.

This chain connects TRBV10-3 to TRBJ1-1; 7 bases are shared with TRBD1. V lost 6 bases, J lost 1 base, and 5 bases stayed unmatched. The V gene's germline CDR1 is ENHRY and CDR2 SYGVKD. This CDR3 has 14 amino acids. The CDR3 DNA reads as TGTGCCATCAGATTAGACAGGGCGAACACTGAAGCTTTCTTT. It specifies CAIRLDRANTEAFF.

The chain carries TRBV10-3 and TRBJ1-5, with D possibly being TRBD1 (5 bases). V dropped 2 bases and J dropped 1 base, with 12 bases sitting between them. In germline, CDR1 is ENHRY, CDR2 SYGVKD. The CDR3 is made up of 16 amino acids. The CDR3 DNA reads TGTGCCATCAGTGAGAGTGGACGGGGGAGCAATCAGCCCCAGCATTTT. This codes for CAISESGRGSNQPQHF.